The 9 T cell receptor beta chains below were found in one sample sequenced in a study of control samples from healthy donors and cancer patients. Assay: immunoSEQ multiplex PCR; the TCRdb copy retains only in-frame clones and omits some. Seen here are over 85,000 clones, roughly 90% observed once, and the top ten hold around 3.5%. The sequencing sample was made of PBMCs. The receptors derive from a woman aged 55-69 years with lung cancer.

The chain uses TRBV16 and TRBJ2-3; 10 nucleotides line up with TRBD2. There are 16 residues in the CDR3. Germline V CDR1 and CDR2: KGHSY, FQNENV. The trim removed 4 bases at V and 7 bases at J, leaving 11 bases unmatched. The CDR3 reads CASSRKREGLGNTQYF. The CDR3 DNA follows: TGTGCCAGCAGCCGGAAGCGGGAGGGCCTCGGAAATACGCAGTATTTT.

This chain connects TRBV12-3 or TRBV12-4 to TRBJ1-5; no reliable D call. V was trimmed by 0 bases and J by 10 bases, leaving 7 bases between them. The CDR3 loop spans 12 amino acids. The CDR3 DNA reads as TGTGCCAGCAGTTTAGCAGCCAGTCCCCAGCATTTT. This sequence encodes CASSLAASPQHF.

The chain recombines TRBV28 with TRBJ1-2, with D possibly TRBD1 on 6 matching bases. V was shortened by 5 bases and J by 4 bases, with 17 bases between the two germline ends. Germline CDR1 is MDHEN and CDR2 is SYDVKM. The CDR3 is 15 amino acids. The CDR3 region is CASSTTGQGGYGYTF. The DNA for the CDR3 is TGTGCCAGCAGTACTACGGGACAAGGGGGCTATGGCTACACCTTC.

The rearrangement joins TRBV10-2 to TRBJ2-1, with D perhaps assigned TRBD1 or TRBD2 (6 bases each). The CDR3 runs 15 residues. Trimming took off 2 bases at V and 4 bases at J, with 12 bases between the two ends. CDR1 and CDR2 (germline): WSHSY, SAAADI. The chain's CDR3 is CASSERQGRYNEQFF. The CDR3 nucleotides are TGCGCCAGCAGTGAGAGGCAGGGGAGGTACAATGAGCAGTTCTTC.

The chain recombines TRBV27 with TRBJ1-1; 10 bases agree with TRBD1. This CDR3 is built from 16 residues. Unmatched junction bases numbered 4, after V lost 3 bases and J lost 0 bases. Germline V gene lookup returns CDR1 MNHEY and CDR2 SMNVEV (reference sequence). The CDR3 DNA follows: TGTGCCAGCAGTTTGGGGACAGGGGCTATGAACACTGAAGCTTTCTTT. Protein product: CASSLGTGAMNTEAFF.

The chain is built from TRBV6-5 and TRBJ1-3; 9 nucleotides match TRBD1. Germline loops: CDR1 MNHEY, CDR2 SVGAGI. The CDR3 runs to 14 residues. Trimming took 5 bases from V and 4 from J; bases not matched to a gene: 3. CDR3 sequence: CASSPDRGGNTIYF. The CDR3 DNA reads as TGTGCCAGCAGTCCGGACAGGGGAGGAAACACCATATATTTT.

The chain couples TRBV9 to TRBJ1-1, with a weak D call TRBD1 (6 bases). The CDR3 is 13 residues long. Germline V gene data show CDR1 as SGDLS and CDR2 as YYNGEE. V was cut by 1 base and J by 8 bases, with 12 bases left in between. The CDR3 DNA sequence: TGTGCCAGCAGCGTATTCTCCGGGACAGAAGCTTTCTTT. It translates to CASSVFSGTEAFF.

This clone was observed a single time. The rearrangement joins TRBV29-1 to TRBJ2-6; D is undetermined. The CDR3 runs to 14 residues. The V gene's germline CDR1 is SQVTM and CDR2 ANQGSEA. Trimming took off 0 bases at V and 0 bases at J, with 3 bases between the two ends. The CDR3, as DNA: TGCAGCGTTGAAGAGGGCTCTGGGGCCAACGTCCTGACTTTC. Protein product: CSVEEGSGANVLTF.

The chain joins TRBV6-2 or TRBV6-3 to TRBJ2-3; 7 bases align to TRBD1. This CDR3 comprises 17 residues. With V trimmed by 4 bases and J by 0 bases, 10 bases remained unmatched. Per the germline V gene, CDR1 is MNHEY and CDR2 is SVGEGT. CDR3 DNA sequence: TGTGCCAGCAGTTCCCTTTACAGGGGAACTAGCACAGATACGCAGTATTTT. Amino acids: CASSSLYRGTSTDTQYF.